The 27 T cell receptor beta chains reported below all come from one sample, sequenced in a study of T and B cells in COVID-19 patients. TRB rearrangements were amplified by multiplex PCR with BIOMED2 TRB-A/B primers. TCRdb analysed the multiplex PCR reads with MiXCR anew, one entry per CDR3 protein. The sample carries around 3,300 distinct CDR3 sequences, 28% recorded once. TRB was amplified from about 260-540 ng of blood genomic DNA. The specimen sequenced was blood. The receptors come from a human donor with active COVID-19. The donor label of this sample is uncertain.

This clonotype appeared a few times. The chain carries TRBV12-3 or TRBV12-4 and TRBJ1-1; a possible D gene is TRBD1 (5 bases). The CDR3 has 13 amino acids. Trimming removed 6 bases from V and 0 bases from J, with 8 bases in between. The CDR3 bases are TGTGCCAGCAGCCGACAGTTGAACACTGAAGCTTTCTTT. Protein product: CASSRQLNTEAFF.

There are a few counts of this clonotype. The chain carries TRBV19 and TRBJ1-1; D perhaps matches TRBD1 (6 bases). The germline V gene encodes CDR1 LNHDA and CDR2 SQIVND (reference sequence). The ends were cut back, 1 base at V and 1 base at J, with 10 bases in the middle. CDR3 size: 15 residues. CDR3 loop: CASSIVTGRNTEAFF. In DNA, the CDR3 is TGTGCCAGTAGTATAGTTACAGGGAGGAACACTGAAGCTTTCTTT. Full variable domain (outside the CDR3, taken from reference TRBV19 and TRBJ1-1): DGGITQSPKYLFRKEGQNVTLSCEQNLNHDAMYWYRQDPGQGLRLIYYSQIVNDFQKGDIAEGYSVSREKKESFPLTVTSAQKNPTAFYLCASSIVTGRNTEAFFGQGTRLTVV.

V and J are TRBV6-5 and TRBJ1-3; 10 bases are a match to TRBD1. Per the germline V gene, CDR1 is MNHEY and CDR2 is SVGAGI. The CDR3 runs 15 residues. J was trimmed by 3 bases and V by 7 bases; bases with no gene match: 6. CDR3: CASTTGTGVGNTIYF. The CDR3 region has the DNA TGTGCCAGCACTACAGGGACAGGGGTTGGAAACACCATATATTTT.

Judged by abundance, this clonotype is medium-sized (0.01 to 0.1%). CDR3 in amino acids: CASHPGLAGGPSSYNEQFF. CDR3 nucleotide sequence: TGTGCCAGCCACCCCGGACTAGCGGGGGGTCCTAGCTCCTACAATGAGCAGTTCTTC. The gene calls are TRBV19 and TRBJ2-1; 14 nucleotides line up with TRBD2. The CDR3 length is 19 residues. The V gene's germline CDR1 is LNHDA and CDR2 SQIVND (reference sequence). The junction had 13 bases not matched to a gene; V was cut back by 9 bases and J by 0 bases.

The chain combines TRBV19 with TRBJ1-1; D remains ambiguous. Germline V gene data show CDR1 as LNHDA and CDR2 as SQIVND (reference sequence). V dropped 7 bases and J dropped 1 base, with 10 bases sitting between them. There are 13 residues in the CDR3. The CDR3 region is CASTLLRNTEAFF. CDR3 sequence (DNA): TGTGCCAGTACCCTCCTCCGGAACACTGAAGCTTTCTTT.

The V and J genes are TRBV10-3 and TRBJ1-2; D may be TRBD1 (5 bases). Trimming cost V 2 bases and J 0 bases, with 13 bases left between them. CDR3 length equals 16 residues. CDR1 is ENHRY and CDR2 is SYGVKD in the germline V gene. As DNA, the CDR3 is TGTGCCATCAGTGAGCGGGGGGGGACTTCTAACTATGGCTACACCTTC. It encodes CAISERGGTSNYGYTF.

This clonotype was observed a single time. This could be a read error, since a much larger clone is one nucleotide away. The J gene is TRBJ1-4, the V gene TRBV19, with 9 bases matching TRBD1. This CDR3 region has 15 residues. Per germline, CDR1 LNHDA and CDR2 SQIVND (reference sequence). The CDR3: CASGIGDREDEKLFF. The CDR3 DNA sequence: TGTGCCAGTGGTATAGGGGACAGGGAAGACGAAAAACTGTTTTTT. The whole variable domain, filled in from reference TRBV19 and TRBJ1-4, reads DGGITQSPKYLFRKEGQNVTLSCEQNLNHDAMYWYRQDPGQGLRLIYYSQIVNDFQKGDIAEGYSVSREKKESFPLTVTSAQKNPTAFYLCASGIGDREDEKLFFGSGTQLSVL.

The chain joins TRBV20-1 to TRBJ2-1, with 8 bases identical to TRBD1. V trimming: 3 bases; J trimming: 5 bases; junction bases outside the gene matches: 6. The length of the CDR3 is 14 residues. Germline assignment: CDR1 DFQATT and CDR2 SNEGSKA (reference sequence). CDR3 region: CSARAGTGHNEQFF. The CDR3 DNA follows: TGCAGTGCTAGGGCCGGGACAGGACACAATGAGCAGTTCTTC.

This clonotype was counted a few times. The chain joins TRBV6-6 to TRBJ1-6; no clear D. Trimming removed 2 bases from V and 7 bases from J, with 9 bases in between. Germline CDR1 MNHNY, CDR2 SVGAGI (reference sequence). The length of the CDR3 is 14 residues. Here the CDR3 reads CASSYLGPNSPLHF. The CDR3 DNA sequence: TGTGCCAGCAGTTACCTTGGGCCGAATTCACCCCTCCACTTT.

This sequence joins TRBV6-5 and TRBJ2-2; no clear D. The CDR3 contains 16 residues. Trimming took off 0 bases at V and 2 bases at J, with 10 bases between the two ends. The germline V gene encodes CDR1 MNHEY and CDR2 SVGAGI. CDR3 sequence (DNA): TGTGCCAGCAGTTACTCGCATAGGTCTAACACCGGGGAGCTGTTTTTT. Protein sequence: CASSYSHRSNTGELFF.

The rearrangement uses TRBV5-1 and TRBJ2-5, with TRBD2 matching 12 bases. CDR1 and CDR2 from the germline V gene are SGHRS and YFSETQ. J was trimmed by 1 base and V by 4 bases; bases with no gene match: 5. This CDR3 is 16 amino acids long. The CDR3 region is CASSLGLAGPQETQYF. The CDR3 DNA follows: TGCGCCAGCAGCCTCGGACTAGCGGGACCCCAAGAGACCCAGTACTTC.

This clonotype has a handful of counts. The chain is built from TRBV12-3 or TRBV12-4 and TRBJ1-1; 7 positions agree with TRBD1. The CDR3 extends over 15 amino acids. Unmatched junction bases numbered 7, after V lost 4 bases and J lost 2 bases. CDR3 region: CASSSQGRANTEAFF. The CDR3 DNA reads as TGTGCCAGCAGTTCACAGGGGCGGGCTAACACTGAAGCTTTCTTT.

This clonotype came up a few times. The chain employs TRBV6-5 and TRBJ2-7, with D possibly being TRBD1 (7 bases). The CDR3 is 14 amino acids. V shed 7 bases and J shed 5 bases, with 18 bases lying between them. CDR1 is MNHEY and CDR2 is SVGAGI in the germline V gene. CDR3 sequence: CASTRGDSSHEQYF. CDR3 DNA sequence: TGTGCCAGCACCAGGGGGGACAGTTCCCACGAGCAGTACTTC.

CDR3 nucleotide sequence: TGCGCCAGCAGCTTCTCCGGGACAGGGGCCGGAGAGACCCAGTACTTC. Its protein is CASSFSGTGAGETQYF. This chain uses TRBV5-1 with TRBJ2-5, with 10 bases lining up with TRBD1. The trim removed 2 bases at V and 4 bases at J, leaving 8 bases unmatched. Germline-derived CDR1 and CDR2 are SGHRS and YFSETQ. The CDR3 has 16 amino acids. Using reference TRBV5-1 and TRBJ2-5 for the parts outside the CDR3, the full variable domain is KAGVTQTPRYLIKTRGQQVTLSCSPISGHRSVSWYQQTPGQGLQFLFEYFSETQRNKGNFPGRFSGRQFSNSRSEMNVSTLELGDSALYLCASSFSGTGAGETQYFGPGTRLLVL.

The table lists this clonotype with a few counts. V and J are TRBV6-5 and TRBJ2-1; possibly TRBD1 for D (6 bases). From germline, CDR1 is MNHEY and CDR2 SVGAGI. The CDR3 length is 13 residues. Trimming left V 6 bases short and J 4 bases short, with 10 bases between. The chain's CDR3 is CASSRQEYNEQFF. CDR3 nucleotide sequence: TGTGCCAGCAGCCGACAGGAATACAATGAGCAGTTCTTC.

This clonotype came up a few times. The chain links TRBV24-1 to TRBJ2-3, with 8 positions matching TRBD1. The germline V gene encodes CDR1 KGHDR and CDR2 SFDVKD. The J segment lost 3 bases and the V segment lost 5 bases, leaving 9 bases of the junction unmatched. The CDR3 sequence is 16 residues long. DNA of the CDR3: TGTGCCACCAGTGCCTCCGGACAGGGTGGAACAGATACGCAGTATTTT. The encoded protein is CATSASGQGGTDTQYF.

The chain uses TRBV5-6 and TRBJ2-6; 12 positions match TRBD1. J lost 1 base, V lost 0 bases, and 2 bases had no gene match. The germline CDR1 and CDR2 sequences are SGHDT and YYEEEE. CDR3 length equals 18 residues. CDR3 amino acids: CASSLGGQGASGANVLTF. In DNA form, the CDR3 reads TGTGCCAGCAGCTTGGGGGGACAGGGGGCTTCTGGGGCCAACGTCCTGACTTTC.

This chain uses TRBV5-6 with TRBJ1-4; TRBD1 is a possible D gene (6 bases). The CDR3 contains 14 residues. Trimming removed 4 bases at V and 7 bases at J, with 14 bases between. Germline V lookup: CDR1 SGHDT, CDR2 YYEEEE. CDR3 DNA: TGTGCCAGCAGCAATACAGGGATTCGTGAAAAACTGTTTTTT. Translating gives CASSNTGIREKLFF. The entire variable domain, with the rest obtained from reference TRBV5-6 and TRBJ1-4, is as follows: DAGVTQSPTHLIKTRGQQVTLRCSPKSGHDTVSWYQQALGQGPQFIFQYYEEEERQRGNFPDRFSGHQFPNYSSELNVNALLLGDSALYLCASSNTGIREKLFFGSGTQLSVL.

The CDR3 spells CASSKGASYEQYF. CDR3 nucleotide sequence: TGTGCCAGTAGTAAGGGCGCCTCCTACGAGCAGTACTTC. J is TRBJ2-7 and V is TRBV19; D unclear. V shed 4 bases and J shed 0 bases, with 7 bases lying between them. The CDR3 runs to 13 residues. Germline V gene lookup returns CDR1 LNHDA and CDR2 SQIVND (reference sequence).

The chain couples TRBV6-5 to TRBJ1-5; D is undetermined. The CDR3 runs 14 residues. The germline CDR1 and CDR2 sequences are MNHEY and SVGAGI. Trimming left V 6 bases short and J 5 bases short, with 14 bases between. The CDR3 spells CASRKDTGDQPQHF. The CDR3 DNA reads as TGTGCCAGCAGAAAAGACACCGGCGATCAGCCCCAGCATTTT.

Comments on this clonotype: Being one base from a much bigger clone, this may be a read error. The chain links TRBV19 to TRBJ1-1, with TRBD1 as a possible D gene (5 bases). Per the germline V gene, CDR1 is LNHDA and CDR2 is SQIVND (reference sequence). The V gene lost 11 bases and the J gene lost 3 bases, with 13 bases spanning the gap. This CDR3 is 12 amino acids long. The CDR3 nucleotides are TGTGCCTGCTCCGGGACCTACACTGAAGCTTTCTTT. This translates into CACSGTYTEAFF.

This clonotype appeared a few times. The V call is TRBV5-4, the J call TRBJ1-6; the D is unclear. Germline loops: CDR1 SGHNT, CDR2 YYREEE (reference sequence). Between the trimmed V and J ends, which lost 0 bases and 10 bases, there was a span of 14 bases. This CDR3 has 15 amino acids. The CDR3 DNA reads as TGTGCCAGCAGCTTGGTAGGTCCGAAGTACTCACCCCTCCACTTT. Protein: CASSLVGPKYSPLHF. The full variable domain, its missing parts supplied by reference TRBV5-4 and TRBJ1-6, is ETGVTQSPTHLIKTRGQQVTLRCSSQSGHNTVSWYQQALGQGPQFIFQYYREEENGRGNFPPRFSGLQFPNYSSELNVNALELDDSALYLCASSLVGPKYSPLHFGNGTRLTVT.

This chain links TRBV4-3 with TRBJ2-7, with 8 bases aligning to TRBD1. The CDR3 consists of 14 residues. Germline V gene data show CDR1 as LGHNA and CDR2 as YSLEER. V gave up 3 bases and J gave up 2 bases; unmatched junction bases: 3. The CDR3 DNA is TGCGCCAGCAGCCACCGACAGGGGCCCTACGAGCAGTACTTC. Translated, it gives CASSHRQGPYEQYF.

The V call is TRBV7-9, the J call TRBJ2-3, with 12 bases aligning to TRBD2. Germline values: CDR1 SEHNR, CDR2 FQNEAQ (reference sequence). The CDR3 runs 15 residues. Trimming cost V 2 bases and J 5 bases; bases outside gene matches: 2. CDR3 loop: CASSLPSGGEDTQYF. In DNA, the CDR3 is TGTGCCAGCAGCTTACCTAGCGGGGGGGAAGATACGCAGTATTTT.

CDR3 nucleotides: TGTGCCAGCAGCCCCCAGCAGACCGGGGAGCTGTTTTTT. Encoded protein: CASSPQQTGELFF. The gene calls are TRBV7-6 and TRBJ2-2; no clear D gene. Germline assignment: CDR1 SGHVS and CDR2 FNYEAQ. Between the trimmed V and J ends, which lost 5 bases and 5 bases, there was a span of 9 bases. The CDR3 loop spans 13 amino acids.

This clonotype is large (0.1 to 1%) within its sample. This chain joins TRBV27 and TRBJ1-1; D gene unclear. With 4 bases removed from V and 1 base from J, the gap between germline ends came to 10 bases. CDR3 length: 14 residues. In germline, CDR1 is MNHEY, CDR2 SMNVEV (reference sequence). This CDR3 reads CASSYGEPNTEAFF. CDR3 sequence (DNA): TGTGCCAGCAGTTATGGAGAACCGAACACTGAAGCTTTCTTT.

This clonotype has a handful of counts. The CDR3 bases are TGTGCCACCAGTGGGGGACAGGCCGCGAACACCGGGGAGCTGTTTTTT. Translated, it gives CATSGGQAANTGELFF. The chain employs TRBV24-1 and TRBJ2-2; 8 bases fit TRBD1. The CDR3 totals 16 residues. CDR1 KGHDR and CDR2 SFDVKD come from the germline V gene. J was trimmed by 0 bases and V by 5 bases; bases with no gene match: 4.